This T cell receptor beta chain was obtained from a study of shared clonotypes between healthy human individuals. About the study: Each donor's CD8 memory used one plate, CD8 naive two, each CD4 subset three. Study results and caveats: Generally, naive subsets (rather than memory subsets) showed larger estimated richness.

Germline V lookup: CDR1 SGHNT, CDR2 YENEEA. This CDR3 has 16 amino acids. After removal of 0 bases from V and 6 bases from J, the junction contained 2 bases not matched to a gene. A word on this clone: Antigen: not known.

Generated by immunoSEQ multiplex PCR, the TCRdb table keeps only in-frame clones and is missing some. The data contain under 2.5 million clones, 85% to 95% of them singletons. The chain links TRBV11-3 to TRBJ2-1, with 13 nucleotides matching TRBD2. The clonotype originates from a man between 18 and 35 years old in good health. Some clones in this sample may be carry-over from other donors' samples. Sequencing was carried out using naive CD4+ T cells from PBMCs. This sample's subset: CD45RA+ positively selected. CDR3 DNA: TGTGCCAGCAGCTTAGATGGACTAGCGGGAGCCAATGAGCAGTTCTTC. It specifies CASSLDGLAGANEQFF. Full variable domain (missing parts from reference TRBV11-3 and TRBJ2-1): EAGVVQSPRYKIIEKKQPVAFWCNPISGHNTLYWYLQNLGQGPELLIRYENEEAVDDSQLPKDRFSAERLKGVDSTLKIQPAELGDSAVYLCASSLDGLAGANEQFFGPGTRLTVL.